A single sample is the source of the 27 T cell receptor beta chains below, sequenced in a study of molecular identifiers for immune sequencing clone quantification. Each CDR3 protein is one row after TCRdb ran MiXCR on the PCR reads. This sample has more than 550,000 distinct CDR3 sequences, with around 25% found just once. Sample: naive CD8+ T cells from blood, with Jurkat cell RNA spiked in. Subset here: FACS-sorted CD8+CD4-CCR7+CD45RA+ naive T cells. These TCRs come from a human donor in good health. Some libraries in this study had Jurkat cell RNA spiked in.

This clonotype has a count of ten or more. The CDR3 nucleotides are TGTGCCAGCAGCTTGGGGGCAGGGGGCTCATACGAGCAGTACTTC. Translating it yields CASSLGAGGSYEQYF. This sequence joins TRBV5-4 and TRBJ2-7; TRBD1 aligns across 8 bases. The CDR3 runs to 15 residues. Looked up from germline, CDR1 is SGHNT and CDR2 is YYREEE (reference sequence). Trimming removed 0 bases from V and 4 bases from J; junction bases left unmatched: 6.

The sample holds a few counts of this clonotype. J is TRBJ1-3 and V is TRBV27; no clear D. The CDR3 is 12 residues long. V lost 4 bases, J lost 8 bases, and 9 bases lay in between. CDR1 is MNHEY, CDR2 SMNVEV, per germline (reference sequence). The CDR3 DNA reads as TGTGCCAGCAGTTCCCAGTGGGACACCATATATTTT. It translates to CASSSQWDTIYF.

V and J are TRBV5-1 and TRBJ2-7; 7 bases are shared with TRBD1. The CDR3 covers 15 residues. Trimming cost V 5 bases and J 3 bases; bases outside gene matches: 11. CDR1 is SGHRS and CDR2 is YFSETQ in the germline V gene. The DNA of the CDR3 is TGCGCCAGCAGGACAGGGCTAACTTCTTTCTACGAGCAGTACTTC. The encoded protein is CASRTGLTSFYEQYF.

Note on this clonotype: Compared with germline, one end of the junction differs, possibly owing to a read error. The chain uses TRBV27 and TRBJ2-3, with 16 bases lining up with TRBD2. CDR1 is MNHEY and CDR2 is SMNVEV in the germline V gene (reference sequence). This CDR3 has 19 amino acids. For the CDR3, the DNA is TGTGCCGGCAGTTTATCCCCGGGACTAGCGGGGGGGCCTAAAGATACGCAGTATTTT. Translation gives CAGSLSPGLAGGPKDTQYF.

A few counts support this clonotype. This rearrangement joins TRBV12-3 or TRBV12-4 to TRBJ1-6; D gene unclear. The V and J ends lost 3 bases and 8 bases respectively, with 14 bases between them. CDR3 length equals 15 residues. CDR3 amino acids: CASSFSSRTDSPLHF. Written as DNA, the CDR3 is TGTGCCAGCAGTTTTTCAAGCAGGACCGATTCACCCCTCCACTTT.

This clonotype was counted ten times or more. The V and J genes are TRBV7-8 and TRBJ2-3; 7 bases line up with TRBD1. Germline V gives CDR1 SGHVS, CDR2 FQNEAQ. After removal of 5 bases from V and 4 bases from J, the junction contained 9 bases not matched to a gene. The CDR3 is made up of 15 amino acids. The CDR3 is CASSKLTGTADTQYF. The CDR3 nucleotides read TGTGCCAGCAGCAAACTGACAGGGACAGCAGATACGCAGTATTTT.

As to this clonotype: One base away lies a much larger clone, so this may be a sequencing read error. The chain uses TRBV4-1 and TRBJ1-5; the D gene is possibly TRBD1 (5 bases). The CDR3 has 16 amino acids. The germline CDR1 and CDR2 sequences are MGHRA and YSYEKL. CDR3 nucleotides: TGCGCCAGCAGCCCGGAGCCAGGGCTTAGCAATCAGCCCCCGCATTTT. Protein product: CASSPEPGLSNQPPHF.

This clonotype was counted many times. The chain combines TRBV23-1 with TRBJ1-6, with TRBD1 matching over 7 bases. TRBV23-1 is noted as an ORF with a role that remains uncertain. The CDR3 length is 17 residues. The ends lost 4 bases at V and 6 bases at J; junction bases unmatched: 12. The CDR3 DNA reads TGCGCCAGCAGTCGAAACAACAGGGGAAGGGGTAATTCACCCCTCCACTTT. It codes for CASSRNNRGRGNSPLHF.

The chain is built from TRBV6-5 and TRBJ2-1; unclear D gene. V shed 4 bases and J shed 3 bases, with 19 bases lying between them. Germline lookup yields CDR1 MNHEY and CDR2 SVGAGI. This CDR3 is 17 amino acids long. The CDR3 nucleotides are TGTGCCAGCAGTTTGTCAGGTCTAGTGGGCGACTACAATGAGCAGTTCTTC. Protein sequence: CASSLSGLVGDYNEQFF.

This clonotype has at least ten counts. The chain uses TRBV4-3 and TRBJ1-1, with 7 bases that match TRBD1. The trim removed 1 base at V and 1 base at J, leaving 3 bases unmatched. The CDR3 totals 15 residues. Germline loops: CDR1 LGHNA, CDR2 YSLEER. CDR3: CASSQARTGNTEAFF. CDR3 DNA sequence: TGCGCCAGCAGCCAAGCCCGGACAGGGAACACTGAAGCTTTCTTT.

Note on this clonotype: Lacking the conserved final phenylalanine or tryptophan, this CDR3 likely reflects a read error. This chain uses TRBV27 with TRBJ2-3; TRBD2 matches at 8 bases. The CDR3 is 15 amino acids. CDR1 is MNHEY and CDR2 is SMNVEV in the germline V gene (reference sequence). With V trimmed by 5 bases and J by 0 bases, 4 bases remained unmatched. The CDR3 is CASSPQRESTDTQYS. The CDR3 DNA reads as TGTGCCAGCAGTCCTCAGCGGGAGAGCACAGATACGCAGTATTCT.

The genes are TRBV10-3 and TRBJ1-1; no reliable D call. Germline V gene sequence: CDR1 ENHRY, CDR2 SYGVKD. Trimming shortened V by 3 bases and J by 4 bases, and 12 bases separated the two germline ends. The CDR3 is 14 amino acids. The CDR3 sequence: CAISDPARSTEAFF. CDR3 coding DNA: TGTGCCATCAGTGACCCCGCAAGGAGCACTGAAGCTTTCTTT.

The chain is built from TRBV5-6 and TRBJ1-2; 8 bases fit TRBD1. Per the germline V gene, CDR1 is SGHDT and CDR2 is YYEEEE. The CDR3 runs to 15 residues. The ends lost 2 bases at V and 4 bases at J; junction bases unmatched: 7. CDR3 sequence: CASSFRGQAAYGYTF. In DNA form, the CDR3 reads TGTGCCAGCAGCTTTAGGGGACAGGCCGCCTATGGCTACACCTTC.

This clonotype was counted a few times. The chain couples TRBV7-2 to TRBJ2-7; 7 nucleotides agree with TRBD1. CDR3 length equals 16 residues. After removal of 1 base from V and 3 bases from J, the junction contained 9 bases not matched to a gene. In germline, CDR1 is SGHTA, CDR2 FQGNSA. CDR3 DNA: TGTGCCAGCAGCTTAGGTCACGCAGGGGGAAACTACGAGCAGTACTTC. Protein: CASSLGHAGGNYEQYF.

The CDR3 sequence: CASSLSFGGTRNTGELFF. The CDR3, as DNA: TGTGCCAGCAGCTTAAGTTTTGGCGGGACACGGAACACCGGGGAGCTGTTTTTT. The rearrangement joins TRBV7-3 to TRBJ2-2; D may correspond to TRBD1 or TRBD2 (6 bases each). With 1 base removed from V and 1 base from J, the gap between germline ends came to 16 bases. Germline V gene data show CDR1 as SGHTA and CDR2 as FQGTGA. This CDR3 contains 18 residues.

This chain uses TRBV19 with TRBJ2-2, with D unresolved. V was cut by 2 bases and J by 8 bases, with 3 bases left in between. The CDR3 is 11 residues long. Germline CDR1 reads LNHDA; CDR2 reads SQIVND (reference sequence). CDR3 amino acids: CASSIWGELFF. The CDR3 DNA is TGTGCCAGTAGTATATGGGGGGAGCTGTTTTTT.

In its sample, this clonotype was seen once. The CDR3 region has the DNA TGTGCCAGCAGCTTAGAGCGTTTGGGGTTGAACGGTTTGAATGAGCAGTTCTTC. Its translation: CASSLERLGLNGLNEQFF. J is TRBJ2-1 and V is TRBV7-6; D is undetermined. The CDR3 sequence is 18 residues long. Trimming left V 1 base short and J 7 bases short, with 23 bases between. The germline gives CDR1 SGHVS, CDR2 FNYEAQ.

This clonotype was detected a few times. The chain links TRBV3-1 to TRBJ2-5; TRBD2 might be the D (5 bases). CDR3 length: 14 residues. In germline, CDR1 is LGHDT, CDR2 YNNKEL (reference sequence). Trimming cost V 4 bases and J 4 bases, with 13 bases left between them. CDR3 sequence: CASSPRGFRETQYF. The CDR3, as DNA: TGTGCCAGCAGCCCCAGAGGGTTTAGAGAGACCCAGTACTTC.

This clonotype was picked up many times. The germline gene is not matched at one end of the junction; a read error may be the cause. The chain combines TRBV4-1 with TRBJ2-3; no reliable D call. In germline, CDR1 is MGHRA, CDR2 YSYEKL. The CDR3 has 12 residues. The CDR3 spells CASSFDADTQYF. The DNA of the CDR3 is TGTGCCAGCAGTTTTGATGCAGATACGCAGTATTTT.

This clonotype was observed at least ten times. This chain links TRBV15 with TRBJ2-7, with D perhaps matching TRBD1 (5 bases). The CDR3 spans 15 residues. Germline V CDR1 and CDR2: LNHNV, YYDKDF (reference sequence). Trimming removed 3 bases from V and 2 bases from J, with 14 bases in between. The CDR3 nucleotides read TGTGCCACCAGCAGTGATAGGCAGGGAACCTACGAGCAGTACTTC. As protein: CATSSDRQGTYEQYF.

This clonotype appeared many times. The chain employs TRBV7-9 and TRBJ1-1; D might be TRBD1 (6 bases). Looked up from germline, CDR1 is SEHNR and CDR2 is FQNEAQ (reference sequence). The CDR3 length is 15 residues. V was trimmed by 1 base and J by 7 bases, leaving 16 bases between them. DNA for the CDR3: TGTGCCAGCAGCTTAGGACAGGCCGCGTTGGGTGAAGCTTTCTTT. This translates into CASSLGQAALGEAFF.

The rearrangement uses TRBV5-1 and TRBJ2-3; 9 bases fit TRBD2. The ends lost 3 bases at V and 4 bases at J; junction bases unmatched: 12. In germline, CDR1 is SGHRS, CDR2 YFSETQ. The CDR3 has 17 amino acids. The CDR3 here is CASSSGTSRRMADTQYF. In DNA, the CDR3 is TGCGCCAGCAGCTCCGGGACTAGCAGGAGAATGGCAGATACGCAGTATTTT.

This clonotype appeared a few times. This chain connects TRBV27 to TRBJ2-5; 8 bases agree with TRBD1. The germline V gene encodes CDR1 MNHEY and CDR2 SMNVEV (reference sequence). The CDR3 consists of 14 residues. V shed 5 bases and J 4 bases; nucleotides not matched to a gene: 6. CDR3 residues: CASSPGTGRETQYF. CDR3 sequence (DNA): TGTGCCAGCAGTCCGGGGACAGGTCGAGAGACCCAGTACTTC.

The rearrangement links TRBV2 to TRBJ1-5, with 8 bases that match TRBD1. CDR1 is SNHLY and CDR2 is FYNNEI in the germline V gene. This CDR3 region has 14 residues. J lost 1 base, V lost 10 bases, and 6 bases had no gene match. The CDR3 sequence is CATTQGESNQPQHF. CDR3 nucleotide sequence: TGTGCCACCACACAGGGGGAGAGCAATCAGCCCCAGCATTTT. The complete variable domain, with remaining parts taken from reference TRBV2 and TRBJ1-5, reads EPEVTQTPSHQVTQMGQEVILRCVPISNHLYFYWYRQILGQKVEFLVSFYNNEISEKSEIFDDQFSVERPDGSNFTLKIRSTKLEDSAMYFCATTQGESNQPQHFGDGTRLSIL.

The chain joins TRBV27 to TRBJ2-7; D is ambiguous. The CDR3 spans 13 residues. Trimming removed 5 bases from V and 5 bases from J, with 13 bases in between. Germline lookup yields CDR1 MNHEY and CDR2 SMNVEV (reference sequence). CDR3 loop: CASSPRPFDEQYF. The CDR3 nucleotides read TGTGCCAGCAGTCCCCGGCCGTTCGACGAGCAGTACTTC.

This clonotype was detected ten times or more. V usage is TRBV23-1 and J usage is TRBJ2-5, with TRBD1 matching over 8 bases. TRBV23-1 is sorted into the ORF group, with uncertain function. This CDR3 region has 14 residues. V lost 4 bases to trimming and J lost 5 bases; unmatched junction nucleotides: 6. In nucleotides, the CDR3 is TGCGCCAGCAGTCCACAGGGGGTCCGGGAGACCCAGTACTTC. This translates into CASSPQGVRETQYF.

The sample holds a few counts of this clonotype. The chain recombines TRBV6-5 with TRBJ1-1, with D possibly being TRBD1 (5 bases). The CDR3 totals 14 residues. The germline V gene has CDR1 MNHEY and CDR2 SVGAGI. Trimming stripped 0 bases from V and 4 bases from J, with 9 bases between. CDR3 DNA sequence: TGTGCCAGCAGTTACTCGGGGGTCGGCACTGAAGCTTTCTTT. Its protein is CASSYSGVGTEAFF.